The 10 T cell receptor beta chains given below trace back to one sample, sequenced in a study of T cell repertoires in cytomegalovirus infection. TCRdb re-derived calls from the reads in MiXCR, one entry per CDR3 protein. The sample yields 150,000 to 200,000 distinct CDR3 sequences, roughly a fifth seen once. What was sequenced was PBMCs. All receptors come from a human donor in good health (CMV status not recorded). Some clones in this sample may be carry-over from other donors' samples.

This clonotype was observed a handful of times. V and J are TRBV28 and TRBJ1-4, with 7 nucleotides matching TRBD1. With 10 bases clipped from V and 10 bases from J, the junction kept 9 bases outside the gene matches. The CDR3 runs to 12 residues. From germline, CDR1 is MDHEN and CDR2 SYDVKM. The CDR3 bases are TGTGCCACGGGCGGACAGGAACGAAAACTGTTTTTT. Protein: CATGGQERKLFF. Based on the CDR3 plus reference TRBV28 and TRBJ1-4, the full variable domain is DVKVTQSSRYLVKRTGEKVFLECVQDMDHENMFWYRQDPGLGLRLIYFSYDVKMKEKGDIPEGYSVSREKKERFSLILESASTNQTSMYLCATGGQERKLFFGSGTQLSVL.

This chain connects TRBV6-6 to TRBJ1-5; TRBD1 might be the D (5 bases). CDR3 length equals 16 residues. Germline lookup yields CDR1 MNHNY and CDR2 SVGAGI (reference sequence). V lost 0 bases and J 1 base, leaving 10 bases between the germline ends. The CDR3 DNA reads as TGTGCCAGCAGTTACTCGCAGGGCTCGAGCAATCAGCCCCAGCATTTT. This sequence encodes CASSYSQGSSNQPQHF.

This clonotype has at least ten counts. V usage is TRBV11-3 and J usage is TRBJ2-2; TRBD2 is a possible D gene (5 bases). Between the trimmed V and J ends, which lost 1 base and 5 bases, there was a span of 11 bases. CDR1 and CDR2 (germline): SGHNT, YENEEA. The CDR3 consists of 15 residues. The CDR3 is CASSLARLRTGELFF. Here the CDR3 DNA reads TGTGCCAGCAGCTTAGCCCGACTACGGACCGGGGAGCTGTTTTTT.

This clonotype came up a few times. The chain links TRBV7-2 to TRBJ1-2; D might be TRBD1 (6 bases). Trimming left V 5 bases short and J 5 bases short, with 12 bases between. The CDR3 loop spans 13 amino acids. Germline V lookup: CDR1 SGHTA, CDR2 FQGNSA. The CDR3 reads CASSPTGLYGYTF. CDR3 coding DNA: TGTGCCAGCAGCCCGACAGGACTTTATGGCTACACCTTC.

The sample holds a few counts of this clonotype. The chain is built from TRBV5-4 and TRBJ2-3; D is uncertain. From germline, CDR1 is SGHNT and CDR2 YYREEE (reference sequence). Trimming stripped 3 bases from V and 5 bases from J, with 10 bases between. The CDR3 runs 13 residues. Here the CDR3 DNA reads TGTGCCAGCAGCTCCGTCTTGGGAGATACGCAGTATTTT. Translation gives CASSSVLGDTQYF.

This clonotype was seen a few times. This chain links TRBV5-5 with TRBJ2-7; no clear D gene. V lost 1 base, J lost 3 bases, and 14 bases lay in between. Germline lookup yields CDR1 SGHKS and CDR2 YYEKEE (reference sequence). This CDR3 region has 15 residues. The chain's CDR3 is CASSLFPYRDYEQYF. In DNA form, the CDR3 reads TGTGCCAGCAGCTTGTTCCCTTACAGAGACTACGAGCAGTACTTC.

The genes are TRBV7-9 and TRBJ2-1; 14 nucleotides align to TRBD2. This CDR3 region has 15 residues. V lost 3 bases and J lost 8; bases outside the gene matches: 3. The V gene's germline CDR1 is SEHNR and CDR2 FQNEAQ (reference sequence). The CDR3: CASSLGLAGAHEQFF. The DNA for the CDR3 is TGTGCCAGCAGCTTGGGACTAGCGGGGGCCCATGAGCAGTTCTTC.

The rearrangement joins TRBV6-6 to TRBJ2-5, with TRBD1 identical over 8 bases. The CDR3 runs 14 residues. Trimming removed 9 bases from V and 4 bases from J; junction bases left unmatched: 10. From germline, CDR1 is MNHNY and CDR2 SVGAGI (reference sequence). The CDR3 DNA reads as TGTGCCAGTCACGTTCAGGGGGCGGGAGAGACCCAGTACTTC. It is translated as CASHVQGAGETQYF.

The V call is TRBV19, the J call TRBJ1-1, with unresolved D. Looked up from germline, CDR1 is LNHDA and CDR2 is SQIVND (reference sequence). Trimming removed 4 bases at V and 6 bases at J, with 6 bases between. The CDR3 covers 11 residues. CDR3 amino acids: CASSTWAEAFF. The CDR3 DNA is TGTGCCAGTAGTACCTGGGCTGAAGCTTTCTTT.

This clonotype occurred a few times. This chain connects TRBV6-2 or TRBV6-3 to TRBJ2-6; D unresolved. The CDR3 loop spans 12 amino acids. In germline, CDR1 is MNHEY, CDR2 SVGEGT. Trimming pared 10 bases from V and 4 bases from J, leaving 8 bases between. CDR3 region: CAISQGANVLTF. CDR3 nucleotides: TGTGCCATTTCGCAGGGGGCCAACGTCCTGACTTTC.